Below, 5 T cell receptor beta chains from the same sample are listed, as sequenced in a study of blood T cell repertoires in COVID-19. TCRdb's copy holds only in-frame clones and misses some; the assay was immunoSEQ multiplex PCR. Among about 50,000 clones listed, over 70% were seen once. The sequenced material came from peripheral blood. Receptors were obtained from a human donor with active COVID-19. The donor label of this sample is uncertain.

This chain joins TRBV7-2 and TRBJ2-5; TRBD1 matches at 7 bases. Germline CDR1 and CDR2: SGHTA and FQGNSA. V gave up 5 bases and J gave up 7 bases; unmatched junction bases: 13. The CDR3 is made up of 15 amino acids. The CDR3 DNA reads as TGTGCCAGCAGCGTTCAAAGGACAGGCCAAAGGACCCAGTACTTC. It encodes CASSVQRTGQRTQYF.

This clone was detected once. This sequence joins TRBV28 and TRBJ2-7, with 8 nucleotides matching TRBD1. The CDR3 consists of 13 residues. Trimming took 1 base from V and 6 from J; bases not matched to a gene: 2. Germline V gene data show CDR1 as MDHEN and CDR2 as SYDVKM. The CDR3 loop reads CASSLSDRVEQYF. The CDR3 region has the DNA TGTGCCAGCAGTTTATCGGACAGGGTCGAGCAGTACTTC.

The rearrangement links TRBV28 to TRBJ2-1, with D uncertain. Germline V CDR1 and CDR2: MDHEN, SYDVKM. The CDR3 loop spans 12 amino acids. V was cut by 3 bases and J by 7 bases, with 7 bases left in between. CDR3 DNA: TGTGCCAGCAGTTTTCGGTTAAATGAGCAGTTCTTC. It yields the protein CASSFRLNEQFF.

Written as DNA, the CDR3 is TGTGCCTGGAGTGTCGGGGGTGCCACTGAAGCTTTCTTT. Translating it yields CAWSVGGATEAFF. The rearrangement uses TRBV30 and TRBJ1-1, with D possibly being TRBD1 (5 bases). V was pared by 0 bases and J by 4 bases, with 9 bases between. The CDR3 has 13 amino acids. CDR1 and CDR2 (germline): GTSNPN, SVGIG (reference sequence).

The chain links TRBV29-1 to TRBJ2-1; D is possibly TRBD2 (6 bases). The V gene's germline CDR1 is SQVTM and CDR2 ANQGSEA. This CDR3 contains 14 residues. Trimming removed 8 bases at V and 6 bases at J, with 20 bases between. This CDR3 is CSLGGTFYGNEQFF. The CDR3 DNA reads as TGCAGCCTTGGGGGGACTTTTTATGGCAATGAGCAGTTCTTC.